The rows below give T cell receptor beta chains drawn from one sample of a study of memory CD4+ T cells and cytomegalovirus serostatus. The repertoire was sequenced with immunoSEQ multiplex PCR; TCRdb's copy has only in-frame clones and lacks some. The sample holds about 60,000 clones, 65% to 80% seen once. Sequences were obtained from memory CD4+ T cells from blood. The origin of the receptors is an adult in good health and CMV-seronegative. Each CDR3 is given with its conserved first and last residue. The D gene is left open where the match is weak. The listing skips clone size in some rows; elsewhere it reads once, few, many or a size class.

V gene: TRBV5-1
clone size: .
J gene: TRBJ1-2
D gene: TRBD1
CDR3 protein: CASSPGTGADGYTF
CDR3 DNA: TGCGCCAGCAGCCCCGGGACAGGAGCGGACGGCTACACCTTC

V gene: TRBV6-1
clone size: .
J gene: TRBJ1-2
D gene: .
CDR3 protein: CASSVVRANYGYTF
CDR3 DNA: TGTGCCAGCAGTGTGGTTAGAGCTAACTATGGCTACACCTTC

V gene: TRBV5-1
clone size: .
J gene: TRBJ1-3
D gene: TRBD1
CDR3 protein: CASSLAPTGGSRSLGNTIYF
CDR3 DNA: TGCGCCAGCAGCCTAGCCCCGACAGGGGGTTCACGTTCGCTTGGAAACACCATATATTTT

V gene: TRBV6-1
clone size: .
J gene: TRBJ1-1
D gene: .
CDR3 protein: CASRERREAFF
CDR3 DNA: TGTGCCAGCAGGGAACGTAGGGAGGCTTTCTTT

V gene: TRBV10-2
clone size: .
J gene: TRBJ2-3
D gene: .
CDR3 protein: CASSDTGSSGDTQYF
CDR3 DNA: TGCGCCAGCAGTGATACAGGGTCCAGCGGAGATACGCAGTATTTT

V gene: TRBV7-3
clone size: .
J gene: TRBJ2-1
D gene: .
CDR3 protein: CASSSRAGIDEQFF
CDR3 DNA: TGTGCCAGCAGCTCTAGGGCAGGGATAGATGAGCAGTTCTTC

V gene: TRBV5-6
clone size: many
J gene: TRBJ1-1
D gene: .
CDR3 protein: CASSTRFMNTEAFF
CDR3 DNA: TGTGCCAGCAGCACCAGATTCATGAACACTGAAGCTTTCTTT

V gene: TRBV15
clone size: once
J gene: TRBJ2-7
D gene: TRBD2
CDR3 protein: CATSTGLAGGRDEQYF
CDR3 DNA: TGTGCCACCAGCACCGGACTAGCGGGGGGGCGGGACGAGCAGTACTTC

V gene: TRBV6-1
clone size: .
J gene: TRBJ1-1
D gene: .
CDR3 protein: CASSEYFQGLTEAFF
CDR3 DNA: TGTGCCAGCAGTGAATATTTTCAGGGGTTGACTGAAGCTTTCTTT

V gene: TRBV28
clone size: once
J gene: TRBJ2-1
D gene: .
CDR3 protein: CASSPPPRQGINEQFF
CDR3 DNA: TGTGCCAGCAGTCCACCCCCAAGGCAGGGCATTAATGAGCAGTTCTTC

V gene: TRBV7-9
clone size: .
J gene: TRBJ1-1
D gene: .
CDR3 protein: CASSLARVSGEAFF
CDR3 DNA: TGTGCCAGCAGCTTAGCCAGGGTGTCTGGAGAAGCTTTCTTT

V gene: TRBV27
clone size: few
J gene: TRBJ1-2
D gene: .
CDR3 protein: CASSPRGGPYGYTF
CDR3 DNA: TGTGCCAGCAGTCCCCGGGGAGGGCCCTATGGCTACACCTTC

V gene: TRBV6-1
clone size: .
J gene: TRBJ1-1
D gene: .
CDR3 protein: CASSELVGLRGDTEAFF
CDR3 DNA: TGTGCCAGCAGTGAACTAGTGGGTTTACGTGGGGACACTGAAGCTTTCTTT

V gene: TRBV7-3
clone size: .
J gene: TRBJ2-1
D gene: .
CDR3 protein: CASSEASTEQFF
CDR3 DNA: TGTGCCAGCAGCGAAGCCAGCACTGAGCAGTTCTTC

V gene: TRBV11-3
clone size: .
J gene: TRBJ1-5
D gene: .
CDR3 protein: CASSAFTVNSNQPQHF
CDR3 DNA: TGTGCCAGCAGCGCCTTTACGGTGAATAGCAATCAGCCCCAGCATTTT

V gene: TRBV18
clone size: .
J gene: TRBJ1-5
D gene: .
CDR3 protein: CASSPNRNQPQHF
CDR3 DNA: TGTGCCAGCTCACCAAACCGAAATCAGCCCCAGCATTTT

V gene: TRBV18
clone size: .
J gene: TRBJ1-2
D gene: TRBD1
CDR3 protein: CASSPRQGIERNYGYTF
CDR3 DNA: TGTGCCAGCTCACCACGACAGGGGATTGAACGTAACTATGGCTACACCTTC

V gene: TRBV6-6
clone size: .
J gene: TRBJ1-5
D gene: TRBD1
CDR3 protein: CAGLGQEDQPQHF
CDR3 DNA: TGTGCCGGCCTAGGACAGGAGGATCAGCCCCAGCATTTT

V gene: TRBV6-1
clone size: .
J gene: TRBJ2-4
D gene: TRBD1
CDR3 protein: CASSGQGARAKNIQYF
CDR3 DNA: TGTGCCAGCAGTGGACAGGGGGCTCGGGCCAAAAACATTCAGTACTTC

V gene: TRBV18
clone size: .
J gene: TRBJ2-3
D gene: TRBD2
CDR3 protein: CASSRSSVGRVGTDTQYF
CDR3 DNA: TGTGCCAGCTCACGCTCTTCCGTAGGGAGGGTAGGCACAGATACGCAGTATTTT

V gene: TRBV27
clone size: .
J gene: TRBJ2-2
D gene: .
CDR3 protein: CASKTGWGAQNTGELFF
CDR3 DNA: TGTGCCAGCAAAACGGGTTGGGGCGCACAGAACACCGGGGAGCTGTTTTTT

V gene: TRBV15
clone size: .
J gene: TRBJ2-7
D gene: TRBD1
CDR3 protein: CATSVRQGETEQYF
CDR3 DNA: TGTGCCACCAGCGTGAGACAGGGAGAAACCGAGCAGTACTTC

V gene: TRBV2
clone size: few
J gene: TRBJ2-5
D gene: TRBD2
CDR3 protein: CASTVGTSGGETQYF
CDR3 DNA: TGTGCCAGCACCGTGGGGACTAGCGGAGGAGAGACCCAGTACTTC

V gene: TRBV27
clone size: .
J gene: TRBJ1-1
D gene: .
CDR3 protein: CASSKSTGNTEAFF
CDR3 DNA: TGTGCCAGCAGTAAATCGACGGGGAACACTGAAGCTTTCTTT

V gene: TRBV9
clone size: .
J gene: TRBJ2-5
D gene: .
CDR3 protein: CASSVGPGETQYF
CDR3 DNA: TGTGCCAGCAGCGTAGGGCCCGGAGAGACCCAGTACTTC

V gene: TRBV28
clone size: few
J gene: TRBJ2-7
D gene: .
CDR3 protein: CASSHTQGFYEQYF
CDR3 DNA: TGTGCCAGCAGCCATACACAGGGATTTTACGAGCAGTACTTC

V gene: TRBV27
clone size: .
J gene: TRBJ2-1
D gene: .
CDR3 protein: CASSLLAGRSYNEQFF
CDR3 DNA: TGTGCCAGCAGTTTATTGGCCGGCAGGTCTTACAATGAGCAGTTCTTC

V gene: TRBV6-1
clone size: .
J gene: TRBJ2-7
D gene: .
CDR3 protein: CASSERTYEQYF
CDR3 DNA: TGTGCCAGCAGTGAACGAACCTACGAGCAGTACTTC

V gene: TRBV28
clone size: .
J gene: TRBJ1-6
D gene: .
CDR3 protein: CASRTTGSAFLLGSPLHF
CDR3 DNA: TGTGCCAGCAGAACCACAGGGAGTGCGTTTCTTCTGGGTTCACCCCTCCACTTT

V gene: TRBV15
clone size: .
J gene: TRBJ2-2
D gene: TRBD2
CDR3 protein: CATSRVVSGGTGELFF
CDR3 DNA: TGTGCCACCAGCAGAGTGGTTAGCGGGGGCACCGGGGAGCTGTTTTTT

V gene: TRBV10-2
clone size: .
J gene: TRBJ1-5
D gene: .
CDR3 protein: CASSPSGANQPQHF
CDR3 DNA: TGCGCCAGCAGTCCCTCGGGGGCCAATCAGCCCCAGCATTTT

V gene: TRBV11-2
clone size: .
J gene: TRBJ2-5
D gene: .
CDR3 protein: CASSFNMMETQYF
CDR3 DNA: TGTGCCAGCAGCTTTAATATGATGGAGACCCAGTACTTC

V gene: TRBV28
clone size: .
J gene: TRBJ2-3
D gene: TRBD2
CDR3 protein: CASSPRGKREGPGTDTQYF
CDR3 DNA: TGTGCCAGCAGTCCCCGGGGGAAGCGGGAGGGCCCCGGCACAGATACGCAGTATTTT

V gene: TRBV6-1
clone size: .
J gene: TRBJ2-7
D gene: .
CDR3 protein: CASSRSFGEQYF
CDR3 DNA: TGTGCCAGCAGTCGCTCTTTTGGGGAGCAGTACTTC

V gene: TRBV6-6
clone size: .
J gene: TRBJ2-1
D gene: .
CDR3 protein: CASTDGGYSYNEQFF
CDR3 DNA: TGTGCCAGCACCGACGGGGGTTACTCCTACAATGAGCAGTTCTTC

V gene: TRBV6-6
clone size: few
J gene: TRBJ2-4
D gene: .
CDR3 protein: CASTAARGGQNIQYF
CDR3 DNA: TGTGCCAGCACGGCGGCAAGGGGGGGGCAAAACATTCAGTACTTC